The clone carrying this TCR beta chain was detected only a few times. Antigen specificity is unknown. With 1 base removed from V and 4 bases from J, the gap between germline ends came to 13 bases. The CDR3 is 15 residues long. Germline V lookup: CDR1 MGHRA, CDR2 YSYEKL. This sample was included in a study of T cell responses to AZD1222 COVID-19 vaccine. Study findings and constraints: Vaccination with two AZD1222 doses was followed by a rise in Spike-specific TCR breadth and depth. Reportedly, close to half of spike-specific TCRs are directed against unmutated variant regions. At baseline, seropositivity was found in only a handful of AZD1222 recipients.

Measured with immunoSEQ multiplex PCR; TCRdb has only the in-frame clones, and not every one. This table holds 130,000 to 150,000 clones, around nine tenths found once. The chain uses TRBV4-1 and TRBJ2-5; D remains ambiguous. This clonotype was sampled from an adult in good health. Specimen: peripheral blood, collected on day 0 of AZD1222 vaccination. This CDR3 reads CASSQVGSIGETQYF. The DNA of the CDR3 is TGCGCCAGCAGCCAAGTGGGGTCTATAGGAGAGACCCAGTACTTC.